The 18 T cell receptor beta chains reported below all come from one sample, sequenced in a study of control samples from healthy donors and cancer patients. The data were produced by immunoSEQ multiplex PCR, yet TCRdb's version contains in-frame clones alone and is incomplete. The table shows 130,000 or so clones, with 75% to 95% occurring only once. The sequencing input was blood. The receptors originated from a man aged 35 to 55 in good health.

The V gene is TRBV11-1, the J gene TRBJ2-1, with 7 bases identical to TRBD2. V was clipped by 1 base and J by 8 bases; unmatched bases: 8. Germline V CDR1 and CDR2: SGHAT, FQDESV (reference sequence). The length of the CDR3 is 15 residues. The CDR3 here is CASSLVTGGGYEQFF. The CDR3 coding sequence is TGTGCCAGCAGCTTAGTGACGGGGGGAGGATATGAGCAGTTCTTC.

V usage is TRBV2 and J usage is TRBJ2-1, with TRBD2 as a possible D gene (6 bases). Trimming stripped 6 bases from V and 2 bases from J, with 14 bases between. The CDR3 runs 15 residues. Germline assignment: CDR1 SNHLY and CDR2 FYNNEI. In DNA form, the CDR3 reads TGTGCCAGCAGCATAGCGGCCCCGACCTACAATGAGCAGTTCTTC. Protein sequence: CASSIAAPTYNEQFF.

This clone showed up just once. CDR3 sequence reads: CASRPDRVNTEAFF. DNA of the CDR3: TGTGCCAGCAGACCGGACAGGGTGAACACTGAAGCTTTCTTT. The V and J genes are TRBV28 and TRBJ1-1, with 8 nucleotides matching TRBD1. CDR3 size: 14 residues. V trimming: 6 bases; J trimming: 0 bases; junction bases outside the gene matches: 3. Per germline, CDR1 MDHEN and CDR2 SYDVKM.

V gene TRBV15 combines with J gene TRBJ1-2, with D tentatively TRBD1 (5 bases). The CDR3 spans 15 residues. The germline V gene has CDR1 LNHNV and CDR2 YYDKDF (reference sequence). Deletions cut 1 base from V and 4 bases from J, with 13 bases between. The CDR3 DNA reads as TGTGCCACCAGCAGAGGGGCAGGGAGGGCCTATGGCTACACCTTC. It yields the protein CATSRGAGRAYGYTF. The whole variable domain, filled in from reference TRBV15 and TRBJ1-2, reads DAMVIQNPRYQVTQFGKPVTLSCSQTLNHNVMYWYQQKSSQAPKLLFHYYDKDFNNEADTPDNFQSRRPNTSFCFLDIRSPGLGDTAMYLCATSRGAGRAYGYTFGSGTRLTVV.

This clone came up a few times. CDR3 region: CATSRDRSGANVLTF. DNA for the CDR3: TGTGCCACCAGCAGAGACAGGTCTGGGGCCAACGTCCTGACTTTC. The chain links TRBV15 to TRBJ2-6; unclear D gene. Germline lookup yields CDR1 LNHNV and CDR2 YYDKDF (reference sequence). V was trimmed by 0 bases and J by 1 base, leaving 4 bases between them. The CDR3 length is 15 residues.

V is TRBV27 and J is TRBJ2-5; perhaps D is TRBD1 or TRBD2 (5 bases each). The CDR3 consists of 14 residues. Germline loops: CDR1 MNHEY, CDR2 SMNVEV (reference sequence). Trimming stripped 5 bases from V and 5 bases from J, with 15 bases between. This chain's CDR3 is CASSRGRLLETQYF. CDR3 in DNA: TGTGCCAGCAGTCGGGGACGGCTTCTTGAGACCCAGTACTTC.

The chain carries TRBV4-1 and TRBJ2-3; D is unclear. Trimming pared 4 bases from V and 4 bases from J, leaving 6 bases between. The CDR3 runs 12 residues. Germline CDR1 and CDR2: MGHRA and YSYEKL. CDR3 sequence: CASSRVPDTQYF. The CDR3 DNA reads as TGCGCCAGCAGCCGAGTACCAGATACGCAGTATTTT.

The gene calls are TRBV27 and TRBJ2-5; maybe TRBD2 (5 bases). V was cut by 1 base and J by 1 base, with 10 bases left in between. Germline V gene lookup returns CDR1 MNHEY and CDR2 SMNVEV (reference sequence). CDR3 size: 15 residues. CDR3 bases: TGTGCCAGCAGTTTATGGGCTAGCAGCCAAGAGACCCAGTACTTC. Encoded protein: CASSLWASSQETQYF.

The CDR3 loop is CASSQPTWYQETQYF. In DNA, the CDR3 is TGTGCCAGCAGCCAACCGACTTGGTACCAAGAGACCCAGTACTTC. This chain links TRBV3-1 (or the pseudogene TRBV3-2) with TRBJ2-5; unclear D gene. Trimming shortened V by 2 bases and J by 0 bases, and 10 bases separated the two germline ends. The germline gives CDR1 LGHDT, CDR2 YNNKEL (reference sequence). The CDR3 totals 15 residues.

J is TRBJ2-6 and V is TRBV15; 8 nucleotides match TRBD1. Per germline, CDR1 LNHNV and CDR2 YYDKDF (reference sequence). The junction had 8 bases not matched to a gene; V was cut back by 4 bases and J by 3 bases. The CDR3 is made up of 17 amino acids. CDR3 in amino acids: CATSITQGARGANVLTF. CDR3 bases: TGTGCCACCAGCATCACGCAGGGGGCGCGTGGGGCCAACGTCCTGACTTTC.

The chain combines TRBV28 with TRBJ1-5, with D hard to call. Between the trimmed V and J ends, which lost 11 bases and 7 bases, there was a span of 15 bases. Per the germline V gene, CDR1 is MDHEN and CDR2 is SYDVKM. CDR3 length: 12 residues. The CDR3 loop is CAATLVGQPQHF. CDR3 DNA sequence: TGTGCCGCAACCCTCGTTGGGCAGCCCCAGCATTTT. The full variable domain, completed using reference TRBV28 and TRBJ1-5, is DVKVTQSSRYLVKRTGEKVFLECVQDMDHENMFWYRQDPGLGLRLIYFSYDVKMKEKGDIPEGYSVSREKKERFSLILESASTNQTSMYLCAATLVGQPQHFGDGTRLSIL.

Remarks on this clone: The same CDR3 can be traced to other DNA sequences in this sample. The chain has TRBV7-3 and TRBJ2-2, with D unclear. V lost 4 bases, J lost 2 bases, and 2 bases lay in between. The CDR3 has 12 amino acids. Per the germline V gene, CDR1 is SGHTA and CDR2 is FQGTGA. DNA of the CDR3: TGTGCCAGCAGCTCCAACACCGGGGAGCTGTTTTTT. Translating it yields CASSSNTGELFF.

The chain combines TRBV15 with TRBJ2-7; 9 bases are shared with TRBD1. Germline CDR1 and CDR2: LNHNV and YYDKDF (reference sequence). This CDR3 contains 13 residues. The V and J ends lost 6 bases and 5 bases, in that order; junction bases with no gene match: 5. The CDR3 DNA is TGTGCCACCAGTGGGACAGGGTATGACGAGCAGTACTTC. Protein sequence: CATSGTGYDEQYF.

The CDR3 is CASSAAQGLNTEAFF. For the CDR3, the DNA is TGTGCCAGCAGCGCAGCACAGGGGCTGAACACTGAAGCTTTCTTT. The V gene is TRBV5-4, the J gene TRBJ1-1; 7 bases fit TRBD1. The CDR3 sequence is 15 residues long. J was trimmed by 0 bases and V by 4 bases; bases with no gene match: 6. Germline CDR1 and CDR2: SGHNT and YYREEE (reference sequence).

This clone was counted only a few times. The CDR3 region is CAWSIGRTGELFF. The DNA of the CDR3 is TGTGCCTGGAGTATAGGGAGAACCGGGGAGCTGTTTTTT. V and J are TRBV30 and TRBJ2-2; maybe TRBD2 (5 bases). Trimming pared 2 bases from V and 5 bases from J, leaving 9 bases between. Germline V gives CDR1 GTSNPN, CDR2 SVGIG (reference sequence). This CDR3 region has 13 residues.

The chain couples TRBV7-8 to TRBJ1-3; 9 nucleotides align to TRBD1. This CDR3 is built from 16 residues. CDR1 is SGHVS and CDR2 is FQNEAQ in the germline V gene. The junction had 5 bases not matched to a gene; V was cut back by 2 bases and J by 3 bases. CDR3 protein: CASSLRDRVIGNTIYF. CDR3 in DNA: TGTGCCAGCAGCTTACGGGACAGGGTTATTGGAAACACCATATATTTT.

The chain carries TRBV6-5 and TRBJ1-4; D is unclear. CDR3 length: 13 residues. CDR1 MNHEY and CDR2 SVGAGI come from the germline V gene. The germline V and J ends were trimmed by 3 bases and 8 bases, with 10 bases remaining between them. CDR3 residues: CASSYRAGEKLFF. CDR3 DNA: TGTGCCAGCAGTTATCGGGCTGGGGAAAAACTGTTTTTT.

The V and J genes are TRBV5-5 and TRBJ2-2; D gene unclear. This CDR3 has 12 residues. Trimming removed 0 bases at V and 7 bases at J, with 4 bases between. Germline V gives CDR1 SGHKS, CDR2 YYEKEE (reference sequence). The CDR3 DNA follows: TGTGCCAGCAGCTTGGGTGGCGGGGAGCTGTTTTTT. Translating it yields CASSLGGGELFF.